This T cell receptor beta chain appears in the sequencing data of a study of blood T cells in healthy people across ages. Findings and caveats of the study: Diversity was estimated from one million T cells, and these estimates were considered underestimates. Higher diversity, along with more naive CD4+ cells, distinguished long-lived donors from aged donors.

This clonotype was counted once. The antigen remains undetermined. The CDR3 runs to 15 residues. Between the trimmed V and J ends, which lost 0 bases and 2 bases, there was a span of 9 bases. Germline CDR1 reads SGHRS; CDR2 reads YFSETQ. A second roughly 6 to 11 cycle PCR used barcoded and J-beta primers. Every cDNA molecule bore a tag from a template-switch adaptor containing 12 random nucleotides. TCRdb reprocessed the 5' RACE reads with MiXCR, giving one entry per CDR3 protein. This table holds more than 900,000 distinct CDR3 sequences, 25% found once. The sample was also linked to a second study, of T cells of mothers and their children. From that second work: No persistent microchimeric T cell clones were detected at around 97 clones per million clonotypes sensitivity.

The receptor comes from a girl aged 2-15 years in good health. This chain connects TRBV5-1 to TRBJ2-1; unclear D gene. The sample comprised blood. DNA for the CDR3: TGCGCCAGCAGCTTGGAGTGGGGAACCTACAATGAGCAGTTCTTC. Encoded protein: CASSLEWGTYNEQFF. The variable domain in full, with the rest retrieved from reference TRBV5-1 and TRBJ2-1, is KAGVTQTPRYLIKTRGQQVTLSCSPISGHRSVSWYQQTPGQGLQFLFEYFSETQRNKGNFPGRFSGRQFSNSRSEMNVSTLELGDSALYLCASSLEWGTYNEQFFGPGTRLTVL.